This TCR beta chain derives from a study of OX40 agonist ivuxolimab in advanced cancers. Study details: The dose-escalation group included hepatocellular carcinoma, melanoma, renal cell carcinoma and head and neck cancer. Findings and caveats of the study: Clonal expansion was among the lowest in partial responders at 0.1-3.0 mg/kg, especially CD8+. Which antigen the expanded peripheral T cells recognized is unknown. At 0.1 to 3.0 mg/kg and by week 6, clonal expansion occurred in CD4+ and CD8+ blood T cells.

Details on this clone: Its target is not known.

Assay: immunoSEQ multiplex PCR; the TCRdb copy retains only in-frame clones and omits some. Of about 66,000 clones listed, over 80% are singletons. Per germline, CDR1 LNHDA and CDR2 SQIVND (reference sequence). After removal of 1 base from V and 0 bases from J, the junction contained 7 bases not matched to a gene. CDR3 length equals 17 residues. The material sequenced was CD4+ or CD8+ T cells sorted from blood, taken in a trial of the OX40 agonist ivuxolimab. The receptor's source is an adult with an advanced solid tumor such as melanoma, head and neck, liver or kidney cancer. The gene calls are TRBV19 and TRBJ2-7; 9 bases line up with TRBD2. The CDR3: CASSIGRGTSYSYEQYF. The DNA for the CDR3 is TGTGCCAGTAGTATAGGCAGGGGGACTAGCTACTCCTACGAGCAGTACTTC.